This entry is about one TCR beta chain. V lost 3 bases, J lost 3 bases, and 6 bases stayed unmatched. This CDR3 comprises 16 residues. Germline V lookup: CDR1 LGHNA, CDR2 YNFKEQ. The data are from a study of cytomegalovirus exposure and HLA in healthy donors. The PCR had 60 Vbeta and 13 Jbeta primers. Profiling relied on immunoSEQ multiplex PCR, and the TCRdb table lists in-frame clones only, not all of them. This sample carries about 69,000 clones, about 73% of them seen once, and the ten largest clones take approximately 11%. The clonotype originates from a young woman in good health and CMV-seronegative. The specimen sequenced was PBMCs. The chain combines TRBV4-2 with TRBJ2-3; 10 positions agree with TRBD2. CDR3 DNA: TGTGCCAGCAGCCAGGGACTAGCGTCCGGGACAGATACGCAGTATTTT. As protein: CASSQGLASGTDTQYF.